The entry below describes one TCR beta chain. Assay used: immunoSEQ multiplex PCR; TCRdb lists only in-frame clones, some missing. The sample consists of a few hundred thousand clones, roughly four fifths of them appearing once. The data were taken from a study of blood T cell repertoires in COVID-19. The CDR3 spans 15 residues. V gave up 2 bases and J gave up 0 bases, with 7 bases separating them. Germline V lookup: CDR1 MNHNS, CDR2 SASEGT. V usage is TRBV6-1 and J usage is TRBJ1-4, with D unclear. Sequencing input: PBMCs or T cells enriched from blood (not recorded which). The receptor was isolated from a woman between 45 and 60 years old who had recovered from COVID-19. In DNA form, the CDR3 reads TGTGCCAGCAGTGAACGCAGGACAACTAATGAAAAACTGTTTTTT. Its protein product is CASSERRTTNEKLFF.